This T cell receptor (beta chain) was identified in a study of shared clonotypes between healthy human individuals (TCRdb year 2020). Concerning the study at large: Three men and two women, aged 18 to 49 years, made up the cohort. Different laboratories and diverse techniques were used to prepare libraries and sequence TCR repertoires, to increase sequencing depth and limit assay-specific biases. For each donor, CD4 naive and CD4 memory were each run on three plates, CD8 naive on two plates, and CD8 memory on one plate. Leukapheresis yielded between about 0.94 and 9.5 billion PBMCs per donor. The study deeply sequenced blood TCR repertoires of about 5 healthy adults to estimate repertoire size and the extent of clonotype sharing between individuals.

From the cysteine through the phenylalanine, the CDR3 covers 10 amino acids. Kept here is only the CDR3 DNA, which spans 30 bases and is read in frame from base 1. V lost 3 bases and J lost 8 bases; the stretch between them is 7 bases long. CDR1 GTSNPN and CDR2 SVGIG are derived from the germline V gene (reference sequence). CD8 naive samples were obtained by positive selection for CCR7 among CD45RO-negative cells, yielding a CD45RA+CCR7+ population from which TemRA cells were excluded. The donors were healthy, HIV-negative adults who had no recently reported acute infections or vaccinations. Every donor was a Caucasian adult living in Nashville, Tennessee, USA. Blood was obtained by leukapheresis, after which PBMCs were separated by Ficoll-Histopaque density gradient centrifugation and cryopreserved in liquid nitrogen vapor phase. Analytical flow cytometry was used to check the purity and quantity of every magnetically sorted T cell population. Each sorted fraction had its genomic DNA isolated and then quantified by UV absorbance on a Nanodrop 2000c.

A remark on this clone: What this receptor recognizes is not known. No qualities accompany the bases; no much larger clone lies one base away.

Using the deep immunoSEQ assay, TCR CDR3 regions were amplified from genomic DNA by multiplex PCR. Extracted genomic DNA from each cell subset was spread evenly across all wells of several immunoSEQ 96-well plates, with each plate serving as a replicate. For sorted subsets, approximately 0.2 ug of genomic DNA, equivalent to 25,000 to 35,000 T cell genomes, went into each replicate PCR. The purified libraries were quantified using a Qubit 3.0 fluorometer, sized with a Bioanalyzer 2100, and then quantified again using the KAPA Library Quantification kit. Every immunoSEQ 96-well plate was sequenced on a dedicated single-read 150-cycle Illumina NextSeq 550 flow cell. Per the original workflow: Because the immunoSEQ output included only junctional sequences and no quality scores, the filtering could not be the same as the filtering used for full-length reads. To assign V/J genes and CDR3, sequences were annotated using PyIR, a Python wrapper for IgBLAST v1.9, with IMGT germline references. Reads with weak V/J assignments (E-value above 1e-6), missing CDR3, stop codons, out-of-frame junctions, or ambiguous translated residues were removed. V3J clonotypes were defined by identical inferred V gene, J gene, and CDR3 amino acid sequence. To compute the percentage overlap between repertoires, the number of shared unique clonotypes was divided by the size of the smaller repertoire. Three approaches were used to assess repertoire richness: RTK rarefaction, the Chao1 estimator, and Recon v2.1 estimates of unobserved clonotypes. For all TCRbeta clonotypes obtained by the gDNA method from a few donors, generation probabilities were computed with OLGA. TCRdb took over this immuneACCESS table, retaining in-frame rearrangements with V and J assigned. Such tables are incomplete; in checked studies, under half of the missing clones stem from an unresolved V gene, and the remainder is unexplained. The V and J calls and clone size come from that table; D and trimming were worked out from the DNA. The sample table lists about 2 million clones, approximately 95% of them with a count of one. The ten largest account for more than 0.95% of the sample.

Study-wide conclusions, independent of this receptor: Pairwise subsampling led to the expectation that sequencing depth would affect the degree of clonotype sharing among donors. Compared with non-shared clonotypes, clonotypes shared by all four sorted-subset donors had higher generation probabilities. Incomplete sequencing was indicated by rarefaction of sorted-subset datasets, despite the large sequencing depth. Only blood was sampled, and tissue TCR repertoires likely differ from those in blood. When a few donors were compared, the shared fraction of clonotypes was about 5% for naive CD4, over 3% for naive CD8, about 2.4% for memory CD4, and less than 0.5% for memory CD8. Larger estimated clonotype richness was generally found for naive subsets than for memory subsets. The genetic and exposure-history diversity represented was limited by the small number of donors.

The V and J genes are TRBV30 and TRBJ1-1; the D gene identity is not certain. This receptor was taken from a man in his late teens or twenties in good health. Sequenced sample: naive CD8+ T cells sorted from blood. The meaning of the sample's cell subset or site label: CD45RA+CCR7+. The base sequence is TGTGCCTGGAGCCTGGTAGAAGCTTTCTTT. Translated, it gives CAWSLVEAFF.